The present entry profiles one T cell receptor (beta chain) with its context. Antigen specificity is unknown. The PCR employed 60 Vbeta primers together with 13 Jbeta primers. The table came from immunoSEQ multiplex PCR; TCRdb's copy has only in-frame clones and leaves some out. The data hold about 140,000 clones, with around 82% observed a single time. The sample belongs to a study of cytomegalovirus exposure and HLA in healthy donors. The germline CDR1 and CDR2 sequences are LNHDA and SQIVND (reference sequence). This CDR3 spans 12 amino acids. Deletions cut 6 bases from V and 7 bases from J, with 10 bases between. General study points: CMV serostatus was the only immune exposure information that was available. In a later analysis, TCR beta V- and J-gene trimming was associated with a missense DCLRE1C variant.

The chain has TRBV19 and TRBJ2-1, with a tentative D call TRBD2 (5 bases). Sequenced sample: PBMCs. The clonotype originates from a female donor in good health and CMV-seronegative. The CDR3, as DNA: TGTGCCAGTAGGGGGTCGGGAAATGAGCAGTTCTTC. The encoded protein is CASRGSGNEQFF.